A selection of T cell receptor beta chains follows, all from one sample in a study of early T cells in non-severe SARS-CoV-2 infection. Each CDR3 protein is one row after TCRdb ran MiXCR on the 5' RACE reads. This sample has 40,000 or so distinct CDR3 sequences, with around 8% found just once. The sample was whole blood, taken at baseline. The source of these receptors is an adult who was a healthcare worker with PCR-confirmed SARS-CoV-2 infection or an uninfected control (not recorded which). Both conserved end residues are part of each CDR3. The D gene is left open where the match is weak. The size field is filled for only some rows; it gives once, few, many or a size class.

cdr3_aa,cdr3_nt,clone_size,j_call,d_call,v_call
CSGDRRTGELFF,TGCAGCGGGGACAGACGGACCGGGGAGCTGTTTTTT,many,TRBJ2-2,TRBD1,TRBV29-1
CASMVWSTEAFF,TGTGCCAGCATGGTATGGAGCACTGAAGCTTTCTTT,many,TRBJ1-1,.,TRBV6-1
CASSQGGPGHQSYEQYF,TGTGCCAGCAGCCAAGGGGGGCCAGGGCATCAATCCTACGAGCAGTACTTC,.,TRBJ2-7,.,TRBV3-1
CASSEWLWWDAEAFF,TGTGCCAGCAGTGAATGGTTATGGTGGGACGCTGAAGCTTTCTTT,many,TRBJ1-1,.,TRBV6-1
CASSFWVLGRETQYF,TGTGCCAGCAGCTTCTGGGTACTAGGTCGGGAGACCCAGTACTTC,.,TRBJ2-5,.,TRBV5-6
CASSFVGVVNNEQFF,TGTGCCAGCAGTTTCGTAGGGGTCGTTAACAATGAGCAGTTCTTC,many,TRBJ2-1,.,TRBV12-3/TRBV12-4
CASSSTGQHNSPLHF,TGCGCCAGCAGCTCTACGGGACAGCATAATTCACCCCTCCACTTT,.,TRBJ1-6,TRBD1,TRBV5-1
CASSQTGATSHYGYTF,TGTGCCAGCAGCCAGACAGGGGCGACTTCACACTATGGCTACACCTTC,few,TRBJ1-2,TRBD1,TRBV14
CASSFLRGTDTQYF,TGTGCCAGCAGTTTTCTCCGGGGCACAGATACGCAGTATTTT,many,TRBJ2-3,.,TRBV12-3/TRBV12-4
CASRGPGQNMNTEAFF,TGTGCCAGCAGGGGTCCGGGACAAAATATGAACACTGAAGCTTTCTTT,.,TRBJ1-1,.,TRBV6-1
CSVLVEGYEQYF,TGCAGCGTTTTGGTGGAGGGCTACGAGCAGTACTTC,many,TRBJ2-7,.,TRBV29-1
CASSQDRGTPLHF,TGCGCCAGCAGCCAAGACCGAGGGACACCCCTCCACTTT,few,TRBJ1-6,.,TRBV4-1
CASRRLLATDTQYF,TGTGCCAGCAGGCGCCTATTAGCCACAGATACGCAGTATTTT,few,TRBJ2-3,.,TRBV6-1
CASIGTAGTDTQYF,TGTGCCAGTATTGGCACCGCTGGGACAGATACGCAGTATTTT,many,TRBJ2-3,.,TRBV19
CASSPTGGPYEQYF,TGTGCCAGTAGCCCGACCGGAGGCCCCTACGAGCAGTACTTC,many,TRBJ2-7,.,TRBV19
CASSDLGGVQETQYF,TGTGCCAGCAGTGATCTTGGGGGAGTCCAAGAGACCCAGTACTTC,few,TRBJ2-5,.,TRBV25-1
CASSEGGLNTEAFF,TGCGCCAGCAGTGAGGGTGGTCTTAACACTGAAGCTTTCTTT,many,TRBJ1-1,.,TRBV10-2
CSATQSQETQYF,TGCAGTGCTACACAGAGCCAAGAGACCCAGTACTTC,.,TRBJ2-5,.,TRBV20-1
CASSLRFGVGGAGYNEQFF,TGCGCCAGCAGCCTACGCTTCGGGGTGGGGGGCGCGGGATACAATGAGCAGTTCTTC,medium-sized,TRBJ2-1,.,TRBV4-1
CASSFRATVSSYNEQFF,TGTGCCAGCAGTTTCAGAGCGACGGTGAGCTCCTACAATGAGCAGTTCTTC,many,TRBJ2-1,.,TRBV27
CASSFSGTSGYETQYF,TGTGCCAGCAGTTTCTCCGGGACTAGCGGCTACGAGACCCAGTACTTC,many,TRBJ2-5,TRBD2,TRBV12-3/TRBV12-4
CASSLETSGGANTQYF,TGTGCCAGCAGTTTAGAGACTAGCGGGGGGGCGAATACGCAGTATTTT,few,TRBJ2-3,TRBD2,TRBV28
CASSIRRISNQPQHF,TGTGCCAGTAGTATTAGACGCATCAGCAATCAGCCCCAGCATTTT,many,TRBJ1-5,.,TRBV19
CASSSGQVGYEQYF,TGTGCCAGCAGCTCAGGGCAGGTCGGCTACGAGCAGTACTTC,many,TRBJ2-7,.,TRBV7-6
CASKTGLAGDTGELFF,TGTGCCAGCAAAACAGGACTAGCGGGGGACACCGGGGAGCTGTTTTTT,.,TRBJ2-2,TRBD2,TRBV28
CASSEALGQYGGYTF,TGTGCCAGCAGTGAAGCGCTTGGGCAGTACGGGGGCTACACCTTC,.,TRBJ1-2,.,TRBV2
CASSSWWPLHF,TGTGCCAGCAGTTCATGGTGGCCCCTCCACTTT,.,TRBJ1-6,.,TRBV6-2/TRBV6-3
CASSSRGGTDTQYF,TGTGCCAGCAGTTCCCGTGGCGGGACAGATACGCAGTATTTT,few,TRBJ2-3,.,TRBV27
CASSQGRASSYEQYF,TGTGCCAGCAGCCAAGGGAGGGCATCATCCTACGAGCAGTACTTC,many,TRBJ2-7,.,TRBV3-1
CASSLGSLGYNEQFF,TGTGCCAGCAGCTTAGGATCGTTGGGGTACAATGAGCAGTTCTTC,.,TRBJ2-1,.,TRBV7-2
CSASGGAGTTDTQYF,TGCAGTGCTAGTGGGGGGGCAGGCACCACAGATACGCAGTATTTT,few,TRBJ2-3,.,TRBV20-1
CASMGQGLREQYF,TGTGCCAGCATGGGACAGGGGCTTCGGGAGCAGTACTTC,.,TRBJ2-7,TRBD1,TRBV6-6